These 31 T cell receptor beta chains were all obtained from the same sample, sequenced in a study of blood T cell repertoires in COVID-19. Profiling relied on immunoSEQ multiplex PCR, and the TCRdb table lists in-frame clones only, not all of them. Among about 220,000 clones listed, approximately 83% were seen once. The sample was peripheral blood. The receptors were sampled from a woman in her twenties or thirties who had recovered from COVID-19.

The V call is TRBV30, the J call TRBJ2-7, with 8 bases lining up with TRBD2. Germline values: CDR1 GTSNPN, CDR2 SVGIG (reference sequence). V gave up 1 base and J gave up 4 bases; unmatched junction bases: 15. This CDR3 comprises 17 residues. The CDR3 spells CAWSGGAAGVPTYEQYF. CDR3 DNA: TGTGCCTGGAGTGGGGGGGCAGCGGGAGTCCCCACATACGAGCAGTACTTC.

The chain is built from TRBV27 and TRBJ2-7; 12 nucleotides line up with TRBD2. The germline gives CDR1 MNHEY, CDR2 SMNVEV (reference sequence). This CDR3 has 17 residues. V lost 5 bases to trimming and J lost 0 bases; unmatched junction nucleotides: 8. In DNA form, the CDR3 reads TGTGCCAGCAGTCCACTGACTAGCGGGAGTGTCTCCTACGAGCAGTACTTC. Its translation: CASSPLTSGSVSYEQYF.

The genes are TRBV11-2 and TRBJ1-6, with D unclear. There are 17 residues in the CDR3. V was clipped by 3 bases and J by 9 bases, with 21 bases between them. Germline CDR1 SGHAT, CDR2 FQNNGV. The CDR3: CASSFVDGLRPSSPLHF. The CDR3, as DNA: TGTGCCAGCAGCTTTGTGGACGGACTGCGGCCGTCTTCACCCCTCCACTTT.

This chain links TRBV5-6 with TRBJ2-7; the match to TRBD2 covers 8 bases. CDR3 length equals 16 residues. Germline V CDR1 and CDR2: SGHDT, YYEEEE. The V gene end was trimmed by 2 bases and the J gene end by 2 bases; junction bases not matched to a gene: 9. CDR3 in amino acids: CASSLPWGSGTYEQYF. The CDR3 DNA sequence: TGTGCCAGCAGCTTACCATGGGGTAGCGGGACCTACGAGCAGTACTTC.

The V gene is TRBV19, the J gene TRBJ1-4; TRBD1 aligns across 7 bases. V shed 4 bases, J shed 5 bases, and the junction held 7 bases outside the gene matches. Germline loops: CDR1 LNHDA, CDR2 SQIVND (reference sequence). The CDR3 length is 15 residues. CDR3 DNA: TGTGCCAGTAGTAACACCGGGACAGTCAATGAAAAACTGTTTTTT. Amino acids: CASSNTGTVNEKLFF.

J is TRBJ1-3 and V is TRBV5-1, with no clear D. The length of the CDR3 is 14 residues. Per germline, CDR1 SGHRS and CDR2 YFSETQ. Trimming shortened V by 0 bases and J by 4 bases, and 8 bases separated the two germline ends. The CDR3 region has the DNA TGCGCCAGCAGCTTGGGACCGGGGGGAAACACCATATATTTT. This translates into CASSLGPGGNTIYF.

V is TRBV21-1 and J is TRBJ1-1; TRBD1, the table's D call, lacks a check against the DNA. TRBV21-1 is shown as a pseudogene. This CDR3 has 12 amino acids. DNA for the CDR3: TGTGCCAGCAGACTTACAGGGTTCGAAGCTTTCTTT. Protein product: CASRLTGFEAFF.

The gene calls are TRBV19 and TRBJ1-2, with a weak D call TRBD1 (5 bases). This CDR3 is built from 18 residues. Trimming took off 5 bases at V and 3 bases at J, with 25 bases between the two ends. Germline V gene sequence: CDR1 LNHDA, CDR2 SQIVND (reference sequence). In DNA, the CDR3 is TGTGCCAGTAGTCCCGGACGCTTAAGCGGGGTCAGGGACTATGGCTACACCTTC. It specifies CASSPGRLSGVRDYGYTF.

The chain is built from TRBV19 and TRBJ2-1; D gene ambiguous. Trimming took off 8 bases at V and 6 bases at J, with 8 bases between the two ends. The V gene's germline CDR1 is LNHDA and CDR2 SQIVND (reference sequence). The CDR3 is made up of 11 amino acids. CDR3 protein: CASQLANEQFF. CDR3 nucleotide sequence: TGTGCCAGTCAGTTGGCCAATGAGCAGTTCTTC. The full variable domain, with the rest looked up from reference TRBV19 and TRBJ2-1, is DGGITQSPKYLFRKEGQNVTLSCEQNLNHDAMYWYRQDPGQGLRLIYYSQIVNDFQKGDIAEGYSVSREKKESFPLTVTSAQKNPTAFYLCASQLANEQFFGPGTRLTVL.

CDR3 coding DNA: TGTGCCAGCAGCTTGGGACTAGCGACCGAAGAGACCCAGTACTTC. It codes for CASSLGLATEETQYF. The chain couples TRBV7-2 to TRBJ2-5, with 10 nucleotides matching TRBD2. The CDR3 is 15 residues long. Trimming cost V 3 bases and J 3 bases; bases outside gene matches: 4. From germline, CDR1 is SGHTA and CDR2 FQGNSA.

This chain links TRBV28 with TRBJ2-7, with TRBD2 as a possible D gene (6 bases). Trimming removed 4 bases at V and 12 bases at J, with 16 bases between. Per germline, CDR1 MDHEN and CDR2 SYDVKM. The CDR3 has 12 residues. The CDR3 region has the DNA TGTGCCAGCAGTTCCCGGCGGGACCTCCCGTACTTC. Protein: CASSSRRDLPYF.

For this clone: Sequence at one end of the junction differs from germline and may be a read error. Additional DNA sequences in this sample encode the identical CDR3. The chain has TRBV10-1 and TRBJ1-5, with D hard to call. The CDR3 is 13 residues long. The germline V gene has CDR1 WNHNN and CDR2 SYGVQD (reference sequence). The CDR3, as DNA: TGCGCCAGTAGTGGGCAGGTCAATCAGCCCCAGCATTTT. It translates to CASSGQVNQPQHF.

This clone turned up a few times. The V and J genes are TRBV29-1 and TRBJ1-2; a possible D gene is TRBD1 (5 bases). Germline V CDR1 and CDR2: SQVTM, ANQGSEA. The V end lost 3 bases, the J end lost 4 bases, and 12 bases lay between the germline ends. The CDR3 is 13 amino acids. Here the CDR3 DNA reads TGCAGCGTTGATCCGTTGGGGGGCTATGGCTACACCTTC. It translates to CSVDPLGGYGYTF.

This chain joins TRBV9 and TRBJ2-2, with a weak D call TRBD2 (6 bases). Trimming cost V 3 bases and J 3 bases, with 6 bases left between them. The CDR3 extends over 13 amino acids. Germline V gene data show CDR1 as SGDLS and CDR2 as YYNGEE. This CDR3 reads CASSAGDTGELFF. The CDR3 DNA reads as TGTGCCAGCAGCGCGGGGGACACCGGGGAGCTGTTTTTT.

This chain joins TRBV28 and TRBJ2-7; D remains ambiguous. CDR3 length: 14 amino acids. The V end was cut by 5 bases, the J end by 2 bases, with 13 bases between. CDR1 is MDHEN, CDR2 SYDVKM, per germline. The CDR3 sequence: CASSLLGTAYEQYF. As DNA, the CDR3 is TGTGCCAGCAGTCTCCTCGGCACAGCCTACGAGCAGTACTTC. Looking up the rest from reference TRBV28 and TRBJ2-7 gives the full variable domain: DVKVTQSSRYLVKRTGEKVFLECVQDMDHENMFWYRQDPGLGLRLIYFSYDVKMKEKGDIPEGYSVSREKKERFSLILESASTNQTSMYLCASSLLGTAYEQYFGPGTRLTVT.

V gene TRBV7-2 combines with J gene TRBJ1-2, with 8 bases fitting TRBD1. Germline lookup yields CDR1 SGHTA and CDR2 FQGNSA. J gave up 9 bases and V 1 base, and 7 bases lay outside the gene matches. The CDR3 totals 14 residues. In DNA, the CDR3 is TGTGCCAGCAGCTTAGAGGCAGGGGGCAGTAGCTACACCTTC. Encoded protein: CASSLEAGGSSYTF. Filled out from reference TRBV7-2 and TRBJ1-2, the complete variable domain reads GAGVSQSPSNKVTEKGKDVELRCDPISGHTALYWYRQSLGQGLEFLIYFQGNSAPDKSGLPSDRFSAERTGGSVSTLTIQRTQQEDSAVYLCASSLEAGGSSYTFGSGTRLTVV.

Of note for this clone: The same CDR3 is also encoded by other DNA sequences in this sample. The CDR3 DNA sequence: TGTGCTAGTGGACCGACAGTCTACGAGCAGTACTTC. Translating it yields CASGPTVYEQYF. The rearrangement links TRBV12-5 to TRBJ2-7, with D tentatively TRBD1 (5 bases). Trimming removed 6 bases from V and 3 bases from J, with 9 bases in between. CDR1 is LGHNT, CDR2 FRNRAP, per germline. This CDR3 has 12 residues.

The rearrangement links TRBV5-1 to TRBJ2-1, with 13 bases fitting TRBD2. V was clipped by 4 bases and J by 4 bases; unmatched bases: 2. Germline V gene lookup returns CDR1 SGHRS and CDR2 YFSETQ. CDR3 length: 15 residues. CDR3 in amino acids: CASSTSGRGYNEQFF. The CDR3, as DNA: TGCGCCAGCAGCACTAGCGGGAGGGGATACAATGAGCAGTTCTTC.

This clone appeared a single time. V and J are TRBV6-2 or TRBV6-3 and TRBJ1-5; 9 bases align to TRBD1. CDR1 MNHEY and CDR2 SVGEGT come from the germline V gene. The trim removed 2 bases at V and 1 base at J, leaving 6 bases unmatched. The CDR3 extends over 17 amino acids. The CDR3, as DNA: TGTGCCAGCAGTTACGACAGGGGGGGGCGAAGCAATCAGCCCCAGCATTTT. Its translation is CASSYDRGGRSNQPQHF.

This rearrangement joins TRBV6-1 to TRBJ2-7, with unresolved D. Looked up from germline, CDR1 is MNHNS and CDR2 is SASEGT. The CDR3 sequence is 11 residues long. The V end was cut by 2 bases, the J end by 4 bases, with 3 bases between. The CDR3 is CASSEIYEQYF. The CDR3 DNA follows: TGTGCCAGCAGTGAAATATACGAGCAGTACTTC.

This clone is deemed medium-sized. The J gene is TRBJ1-5, the V gene TRBV30, with TRBD1 identical over 7 bases. In germline, CDR1 is GTSNPN, CDR2 SVGIG (reference sequence). V lost 0 bases to trimming and J lost 3 bases; unmatched junction nucleotides: 5. The CDR3 length is 15 residues. The CDR3 sequence: CAWSVTGVTNQPQHF. The CDR3 DNA sequence: TGTGCCTGGAGTGTAACAGGGGTCACCAATCAGCCCCAGCATTTT.

The chain carries TRBV30 and TRBJ2-6, with D unresolved. V lost 1 base to trimming and J lost 0 bases, with 7 bases between them. The germline CDR1 and CDR2 sequences are GTSNPN and SVGIG (reference sequence). This CDR3 has 15 amino acids. The CDR3 loop reads CAWSAGSSGANVLTF. Here the CDR3 DNA reads TGTGCCTGGAGTGCCGGGTCCTCTGGGGCCAACGTCCTGACTTTC. The full variable domain, in which reference TRBV30 and TRBJ2-6 provide the parts outside the CDR3, is SQTIHQWPATLVQPVGSPLSLECTVEGTSNPNLYWYRQAAGRGLQLLFYSVGIGQISSEVPQNLSASRPQDRQFILSSKKLLLSDSGFYLCAWSAGSSGANVLTFGAGSRLTVL.

This chain joins TRBV28 and TRBJ2-7; 7 positions agree with TRBD2. CDR3 length equals 14 residues. The J segment lost 6 bases and the V segment lost 7 bases, leaving 12 bases of the junction unmatched. The germline V gene has CDR1 MDHEN and CDR2 SYDVKM. CDR3 residues: CASMPGLLQGEQYF. As DNA, the CDR3 is TGTGCCAGCATGCCGGGACTACTCCAGGGCGAGCAGTACTTC.

The CDR3 DNA reads as TGTGCCACCAGCAGTGGGTGGGGCGGGAGGGATTACAATGAGCAGTTCTTC. Amino acids: CATSSGWGGRDYNEQFF. The gene calls are TRBV15 and TRBJ2-1; TRBD2 agrees at 9 bases. The CDR3 sequence is 17 residues long. Trimming cost V 3 bases and J 4 bases; bases outside gene matches: 10. The germline CDR1 and CDR2 sequences are LNHNV and YYDKDF (reference sequence).

The chain is built from TRBV10-1 and TRBJ2-1; 9 bases are shared with TRBD2. The ends lost 2 bases at V and 5 bases at J; junction bases unmatched: 4. The CDR3 is made up of 15 amino acids. Germline CDR1 reads WNHNN; CDR2 reads SYGVQD (reference sequence). CDR3 coding DNA: TGCGCCAGCAGTGAGGGTGCGGGAGGGGACAATGAGCAGTTCTTC. Encoded protein: CASSEGAGGDNEQFF.

The chain links TRBV7-3 to TRBJ2-3, with 9 bases lining up with TRBD1. With 5 bases clipped from V and 3 bases from J, the junction kept 9 bases outside the gene matches. The CDR3 extends over 16 amino acids. CDR1 and CDR2 from the germline V gene are SGHTA and FQGTGA. DNA of the CDR3: TGTGCCAGCAGCCGCCTGGGGGACAGGGAAACAGATACGCAGTATTTT. Its protein product is CASSRLGDRETDTQYF.

This clone was detected only a few times. This CDR3 is also generated by other DNA sequences in the sample. V usage is TRBV18 and J usage is TRBJ1-5; 9 bases line up with TRBD1. This CDR3 contains 14 residues. J was trimmed by 4 bases and V by 3 bases; bases with no gene match: 1. Germline assignment: CDR1 KGHSH and CDR2 LQKENI. CDR3: CASSPGTGNQPQHF. The CDR3 DNA reads as TGTGCCAGCTCACCGGGGACAGGGAATCAGCCCCAGCATTTT.

Only one count was recorded for this clone. This chain uses TRBV19 with TRBJ2-7; maybe TRBD2 (6 bases). CDR1 and CDR2 (germline): LNHDA, SQIVND (reference sequence). This CDR3 is built from 13 residues. Deletions cut 3 bases from V and 1 base from J, with 7 bases between. In DNA form, the CDR3 reads TGTGCCAGTAGTATGGGGACTTCCTACGAGCAGTACTTC. Encoded protein: CASSMGTSYEQYF. The whole variable domain, filled in from reference TRBV19 and TRBJ2-7, reads DGGITQSPKYLFRKEGQNVTLSCEQNLNHDAMYWYRQDPGQGLRLIYYSQIVNDFQKGDIAEGYSVSREKKESFPLTVTSAQKNPTAFYLCASSMGTSYEQYFGPGTRLTVT.

The chain carries TRBV6-1 and TRBJ1-5; the D gene is possibly TRBD1 (5 bases). V lost 1 base and J 7 bases, leaving 11 bases between the germline ends. There are 14 residues in the CDR3. Germline-derived CDR1 and CDR2 are MNHNS and SASEGT. In DNA, the CDR3 is TGTGCCAGCAGTGAAGAAGGGGTTGGGCAGCCCCAGCATTTT. This translates into CASSEEGVGQPQHF.

The chain couples TRBV9 to TRBJ2-1; 10 nucleotides line up with TRBD1. This CDR3 has 16 amino acids. V lost 4 bases to trimming and J lost 9 bases; unmatched junction nucleotides: 13. In germline, CDR1 is SGDLS, CDR2 YYNGEE. This CDR3 reads CASSPGFDRGHREQFF. The CDR3 DNA follows: TGTGCCAGCAGCCCGGGATTCGACAGGGGGCACCGTGAGCAGTTCTTC.

This clone was detected a few times. V is TRBV6-1 and J is TRBJ1-5; 7 bases fit TRBD1. This CDR3 is built from 13 residues. Germline loops: CDR1 MNHNS, CDR2 SASEGT. After removal of 1 base from V and 6 bases from J, the junction contained 0 bases not matched to a gene. CDR3 DNA: TGTGCCAGCAGTGAAGAGGGGGCTCAGCCCCAGCATTTT. It is translated as CASSEEGAQPQHF.